The sample holds one count of the clone carrying this TCR beta chain. Antigen: not known. CDR3 length equals 11 residues. Germline loops: CDR1 GTSNPN, CDR2 SVGIG (reference sequence). V was pared by 4 bases and J by 2 bases, with 5 bases between. Assay: immunoSEQ multiplex PCR; the TCRdb copy retains only in-frame clones and omits some. This table has about 32,000 clones, about 76% appearing once. This sample was included in a study of T cells in narcolepsy. About the research overall: Donors had narcolepsy type 1 or type 2, or were healthy controls.

Findings and caveats of the study: Autoreactive clonotypes reportedly recurred in blood of same and different patients, not controls. Comparing one patient's CSF and blood CD4+ clonotypes highlighted HCRT- and TRIB2-specific autoreactive clonotypes. In some patient and control memory CD4+ samples, autoreactive clones were absent.

The clonotype comes from a human donor with narcolepsy. The V call is TRBV30, the J call TRBJ2-5, with D unresolved. Source material: CD45RA- memory CD4+ T cells from PBMCs. The CDR3 DNA reads TGTGCCTGGACAGGACAAGAGACCCAGTACTTC. Translation: CAWTGQETQYF. The complete variable domain, with remaining parts taken from reference TRBV30 and TRBJ2-5, reads SQTIHQWPATLVQPVGSPLSLECTVEGTSNPNLYWYRQAAGRGLQLLFYSVGIGQISSEVPQNLSASRPQDRQFILSSKKLLLSDSGFYLCAWTGQETQYFGPGTRLLVL.